This T cell receptor beta chain originates from a study of T cell responses to AZD1222 COVID-19 vaccine. Measured with immunoSEQ multiplex PCR; TCRdb has only the in-frame clones, and not every one. This table has about 110,000 clones, 85% to 90% appearing once. The germline V gene has CDR1 SGDLS and CDR2 YYNGEE. V dropped 4 bases and J dropped 3 bases, with 5 bases sitting between them. The CDR3 totals 11 residues. On this clone: Its antigen is unidentified.

Regarding the study as a whole: Scientists sampled the repertoires only once the peak T cell response had passed.

The chain recombines TRBV9 with TRBJ2-7; D unclear. Sequencing was performed on peripheral blood, taken on day 0 of AZD1222 vaccination. The receptor comes from an adult in good health. The CDR3 sequence: CASSSDYEQYF. For the CDR3, the DNA is TGTGCCAGCAGCTCAGACTACGAGCAGTACTTC.